This TCR beta chain was identified in a study of blood T cell repertoires in COVID-19. Clones were read by immunoSEQ multiplex PCR, and TCRdb kept only the in-frame ones, dropping some. The data hold 300,000 to 450,000 clones, with around 91% observed a single time. With 3 bases clipped from V and 5 bases from J, the junction kept 10 bases outside the gene matches. Germline V gene data show CDR1 as SGHDN and CDR2 as FVKESK. This CDR3 has 15 amino acids. Each participant's cohort was designated according to participant-reported clinical history. Recovered Cohort 3 donors showed two negative PCRs, clearance, or symptom resolution.

This TCR came from a young man who had recovered from COVID-19. Sequenced: PBMCs or T cells enriched from blood (not recorded which). This chain connects TRBV14 to TRBJ2-7, with 7 nucleotides matching TRBD1. The CDR3 coding sequence is TGTGCCAGCAGCCAGAGACCCGGGGACAGAGACGAGCAGTACTTC. Translated: CASSQRPGDRDEQYF.